Shown below are 23 T cell receptor beta chains from a single sample sequenced in a study of T cells in women clearing cervical HPV infection. Sequenced by immunoSEQ multiplex PCR; TCRdb stores in-frame clones only, minus some. Its table lists 45,000 to 55,000 clones. Input material: blood buffy coat. Source of these receptors: a woman aged 18 to 75 with a cervical HPV16 infection that either progressed to CIN3+ or cleared (not recorded which).

About this clone itself: The CDR3 end is not reached by the read, which stops 3 residues before it; the germline J gene fills it in. This chain connects TRBV18 to TRBJ1-2; 7 bases are shared with TRBD1. The V gene end was trimmed by 3 bases and the J gene end by 3 bases; junction bases not matched to a gene: 7. The length of the CDR3 is 15 residues. The germline gives CDR1 KGHSH, CDR2 LQKENI. CDR3 residues: CASSPPGGAHYGYTF. Partial CDR3 DNA: TGTGCCAGCTCACCCCCAGGGGGAGCCCACTATGGC.

To note about this clone: The read is 3 residues too short to cover the CDR3 end, so that end is filled in from the germline J gene. V and J are TRBV7-2 and TRBJ2-2; D is unclear. Germline CDR1 reads SGHTA; CDR2 reads FQGNSA. This CDR3 comprises 13 residues. V lost 2 bases to trimming and J lost 4 bases, with 5 bases between them. The sequenced part of the CDR3 DNA is TGTGCCAGCAGCTTACTAGTCACCGGGGAG. This sequence encodes CASSLLVTGE. The full CDR3 is CASSLLVTGELFF.

Comments on this clone: From the germline J gene comes the end of the CDR3, since the read stops 3 residues before it. The genes are TRBV6-2 or TRBV6-3 and TRBJ1-4; 7 bases are shared with TRBD1. In germline, CDR1 is MNHEY, CDR2 SVGEGT. The CDR3 spans 16 residues. The ends lost 5 bases at V and 5 bases at J; junction bases unmatched: 11. CDR3 sequence reads: CASSNPRTGSNEKLFF. CDR3 DNA (partial): TGTGCCAGCAGTAACCCCCGGACAGGCTCGAATGAAAAA.

Comments on this clone: The CDR3 end falls 3 residues outside the read, so it is completed with the germline J gene. This chain uses TRBV28 with TRBJ2-1; the D gene is possibly TRBD1 (5 bases). The germline gives CDR1 MDHEN, CDR2 SYDVKM. The CDR3 loop spans 15 amino acids. The V gene lost 6 bases and the J gene lost 5 bases, with 17 bases spanning the gap. The CDR3 sequence: CASRYRLQGNNEQFF. The sequenced part of the CDR3 DNA is TGTGCCAGCAGGTACCGACTTCAGGGAAACAATGAG.

As to this clone: The read comes to an end 3 residues before the CDR3 does, leaving the germline J gene to fill in the end. The chain has TRBV28 and TRBJ1-5, with 12 bases matching TRBD1. Germline V gene lookup returns CDR1 MDHEN and CDR2 SYDVKM. CDR3 size: 15 residues. CDR3 bases read: TGTGCCAGCAATAAGCTGGGACAGGGGGCCGAACCC. It encodes CASNKLGQGAEP. The CDR3 as a whole reads CASNKLGQGAEPQHF. The entire variable domain, with the rest obtained from reference TRBV28 and TRBJ1-5, is as follows: DVKVTQSSRYLVKRTGEKVFLECVQDMDHENMFWYRQDPGLGLRLIYFSYDVKMKEKGDIPEGYSVSREKKERFSLILESASTNQTSMYLCASNKLGQGAEPQHFGDGTRLSIL.

Note on this clone: The CDR3 goes on 3 residues after the read ends, and that part is filled in from the germline J gene. The rearrangement joins TRBV5-1 to TRBJ2-7; 7 bases line up with TRBD2. The germline gives CDR1 SGHRS, CDR2 YFSETQ. The CDR3 extends over 17 amino acids. Germline trimming cut 0 bases from V and 2 bases from J; bases unmatched to any gene: 11. This chain's CDR3 is CASSLGPTLAEAYEQYF. The CDR3 bases that were read are TGCGCCAGCAGCTTGGGACCCACCCTAGCGGAGGCCTACGAG.

Comment on this clone: Coverage ceases 3 residues before the CDR3 finishes, and the germline J gene fills in the end. The chain couples TRBV18 to TRBJ1-1; the D gene is possibly TRBD1 (5 bases). The CDR3 is made up of 16 amino acids. The germline gives CDR1 KGHSH, CDR2 LQKENI. Trimming left V 1 base short and J 1 base short, with 13 bases between. The CDR3 sequence: CASSPQGRRGNTEAFF. Partial CDR3 DNA: TGTGCCAGCTCACCACAGGGGAGAAGGGGGAACACTGAA.

As to this clone: The sequenced fragment ends 3 residues before the CDR3 boundary, so the rest is inferred from the germline J gene. This rearrangement joins TRBV5-1 to TRBJ2-5, with D possibly being TRBD1 (6 bases). There are 15 residues in the CDR3. Germline V gene lookup returns CDR1 SGHRS and CDR2 YFSETQ. Trimming shortened V by 5 bases and J by 2 bases, and 16 bases separated the two germline ends. The CDR3 loop is CASRQNGGQQETQYF. The CDR3 bases that were read are TGCGCCAGCAGGCAAAATGGGGGACAACAAGAGACC.

Worth noting for this clone: Read coverage stops 3 residues before the CDR3 terminus; the germline J gene supplies the remainder. The chain carries TRBV5-4 and TRBJ1-3, with 10 nucleotides matching TRBD1. The V and J ends lost 2 bases and 4 bases, in that order; junction bases with no gene match: 3. The CDR3 has 15 amino acids. Germline loops: CDR1 SGHNT, CDR2 YYREEE (reference sequence). CDR3 sequence: CASSLPGQGGNTIYF. Partial CDR3 DNA: TGTGCCAGCAGCTTACCGGGACAGGGGGGAAACACC.

Concerning this clone: The read terminates 3 residues ahead of where the CDR3 ends, so the germline J gene completes it. This chain connects TRBV6-2 or TRBV6-3 to TRBJ1-2; 9 bases map to TRBD1. From germline, CDR1 is MNHEY and CDR2 SVGEGT. V gave up 6 bases and J gave up 3 bases; unmatched junction bases: 2. This CDR3 contains 13 residues. The covered CDR3 bases are TGTGCCAGCAGCCGGGACAGGGACTATGGC. This sequence encodes CASSRDRDYG. The CDR3, in full, reads CASSRDRDYGYTF.

Remarks on this clone: The read is 3 residues too short to cover the CDR3 end, so that end is filled in from the germline J gene. This chain links TRBV5-1 with TRBJ1-2; 7 bases map to TRBD1. CDR1 and CDR2 from the germline V gene are SGHRS and YFSETQ. The CDR3 loop spans 13 amino acids. Incomplete CDR3 DNA: TGCGCCAGCAGCTTGGAAACAGGGGCGGGC. It codes for CASSLETGAG. Given in full, the CDR3 is CASSLETGAGYTF. Using reference TRBV5-1 and TRBJ1-2 for the parts outside the CDR3, the full variable domain is KAGVTQTPRYLIKTRGQQVTLSCSPISGHRSVSWYQQTPGQGLQFLFEYFSETQRNKGNFPGRFSGRQFSNSRSEMNVSTLELGDSALYLCASSLETGAGYTFGSGTRLTVV.

The CDR3 DNA, read in part, is TGTGCCAGCAGCTCCCCCCCCGGACTAGCGAAATACAATGAG. Protein product: CASSSPPGLAKYNE. The whole CDR3 protein reads CASSSPPGLAKYNEQFF. V gene TRBV7-8 combines with J gene TRBJ2-1; 9 bases are shared with TRBD2. The CDR3 end lies 3 residues beyond the end of the read and is filled in from the germline J gene. There are 17 residues in the CDR3. Germline CDR1 and CDR2: SGHVS and FQNEAQ. Germline trimming cut 4 bases from V and 4 bases from J; bases unmatched to any gene: 11.

Turning to this clone: The sequenced fragment ends 3 residues before the CDR3 boundary, so the rest is inferred from the germline J gene. This chain links TRBV7-8 with TRBJ2-3; D ambiguous. The germline V gene encodes CDR1 SGHVS and CDR2 FQNEAQ. Trimming pared 1 base from V and 2 bases from J, leaving 10 bases between. The CDR3 is 15 residues long. CDR3 residues: CASSLVPVHTDTQYF. CDR3 DNA (partial): TGTGCCAGCAGCTTAGTTCCGGTCCACACAGATACG.

Comment on this clone: The read ends 3 residues before the CDR3 terminus; that terminus is restored from the germline J gene. V and J are TRBV6-2 or TRBV6-3 and TRBJ2-3; 7 positions match TRBD2. V lost 8 bases and J lost 0; bases outside the gene matches: 5. Germline V gives CDR1 MNHEY, CDR2 SVGEGT. There are 14 residues in the CDR3. The CDR3 DNA, read in part, is TGTGCCAGCGGCCCAGCGGGGAGCACAGATACG. Amino acids: CASGPAGSTDT. The whole CDR3 protein is CASGPAGSTDTQYF.

As for this clone: Coverage ceases 3 residues before the CDR3 finishes, and the germline J gene fills in the end. The genes are TRBV7-9 and TRBJ2-1; 8 bases match TRBD2. The length of the CDR3 is 15 residues. V trimming: 4 bases; J trimming: 6 bases; junction bases outside the gene matches: 8. Germline-derived CDR1 and CDR2 are SEHNR and FQNEAQ (reference sequence). CDR3: CASSSRAGAGNEQFF. Incomplete CDR3 DNA: TGTGCCAGCAGCTCACGAGCGGGAGCGGGCAATGAG.

In the case of this clone: The CDR3 end is not reached by the read, which stops 3 residues before it; the germline J gene fills it in. V and J are TRBV2 and TRBJ1-4; TRBD1 agrees at 11 bases. Germline V gene sequence: CDR1 SNHLY, CDR2 FYNNEI. The ends lost 7 bases at V and 8 bases at J; junction bases unmatched: 12. This CDR3 spans 16 amino acids. The CDR3 here is CASIQDRGRAKEKLFF. The covered CDR3 bases are TGTGCCAGCATACAGGACAGGGGGCGAGCCAAGGAAAAA. Looking up the rest from reference TRBV2 and TRBJ1-4 gives the full variable domain: EPEVTQTPSHQVTQMGQEVILRCVPISNHLYFYWYRQILGQKVEFLVSFYNNEISEKSEIFDDQFSVERPDGSNFTLKIRSTKLEDSAMYFCASIQDRGRAKEKLFFGSGTQLSVL.

Comments on this clone: The DNA ends 3 residues before the CDR3 does, and the rest of the CDR3 is filled in from the germline J gene. The V call is TRBV6-2 or TRBV6-3, the J call TRBJ2-7, with 10 bases fitting TRBD2. After removal of 4 bases from V and 4 bases from J, the junction contained 10 bases not matched to a gene. Looked up from germline, CDR1 is MNHEY and CDR2 is SVGEGT. The CDR3 loop spans 16 amino acids. CDR3 bases read: TGTGCCAGCAGTTCGTTCCAAGCGGGGGGGCTTTACGAG. Its translation: CASSSFQAGGLYE. The entire CDR3 protein reads CASSSFQAGGLYEQYF.

For this clone: The sequenced fragment ends 3 residues before the CDR3 boundary, so the rest is inferred from the germline J gene. This chain links TRBV4-2 with TRBJ2-3, with D uncertain. Per the germline V gene, CDR1 is LGHNA and CDR2 is YNFKEQ. This CDR3 has 16 residues. V was cut by 0 bases and J by 1 base, with 11 bases left in between. The covered CDR3 bases are TGTGCCAGCAGCCAAGACTGGGCAAGACGCACAGATACG. Translated: CASSQDWARRTDT. The full CDR3 reads CASSQDWARRTDTQYF.

In regard to this clone: The read ends 3 residues before the CDR3 terminus; that terminus is restored from the germline J gene. The chain links TRBV20-1 to TRBJ2-5, with 8 bases matching TRBD2. Germline CDR1 DFQATT, CDR2 SNEGSKA (reference sequence). CDR3 length: 12 residues. After removal of 1 base from V and 5 bases from J, the junction contained 0 bases not matched to a gene. The part of the CDR3 DNA that was read is TGCAGTGCTAGAGCGGGGGGGGAGACC. Residues: CSARAGGET. The CDR3, in full, reads CSARAGGETQYF.

CDR3 region: CASTRAGGGGYGYTF. The sequenced CDR3 bases are TGTGCCAGTACCCGGGCGGGGGGCGGTGGCTATGGC. The chain has TRBV19 and TRBJ1-2, with TRBD1 as a possible D gene (6 bases). Read coverage stops 3 residues before the CDR3 terminus; the germline J gene supplies the remainder. The CDR3 is 15 amino acids. Germline values: CDR1 LNHDA, CDR2 SQIVND (reference sequence). The V end lost 7 bases, the J end lost 4 bases, and 19 bases lay between the germline ends.

For this clone: The observed sequence ends 3 residues before the CDR3 terminus, with the missing tail filled in from the germline J gene. The chain combines TRBV10-2 with TRBJ2-1, with TRBD2 matching over 10 bases. The CDR3 loop spans 15 amino acids. Looked up from germline, CDR1 is WSHSY and CDR2 is SAAADI. The V gene end was trimmed by 1 base and the J gene end by 8 bases; junction bases not matched to a gene: 5. CDR3 protein: CASSEYAGTSDEQFF. The CDR3 bases that were read are TGCGCCAGCAGTGAGTATGCCGGGACTAGCGATGAG.

Concerning this clone: Sequencing ends 3 residues short of the CDR3 end; the germline J gene provides the rest. The chain combines TRBV7-9 with TRBJ2-5; 12 bases map to TRBD2. The germline V gene has CDR1 SEHNR and CDR2 FQNEAQ (reference sequence). Germline trimming cut 3 bases from V and 2 bases from J; bases unmatched to any gene: 1. The CDR3 length is 15 residues. The CDR3 loop is CASSLGLAGQETQYF. The CDR3 bases that were read are TGTGCCAGCAGCTTGGGACTAGCGGGTCAAGAGACC.

About this clone: The read gets to within 3 residues of the CDR3 end, and the germline J gene fills in the rest. The chain couples TRBV20-1 to TRBJ1-1, with a tentative D call TRBD1 (5 bases). The CDR3 is 12 amino acids. The V gene's germline CDR1 is DFQATT and CDR2 SNEGSKA (reference sequence). The DNA read from the CDR3 is TGCAGTGCTAGAGATAGGGGATATGGC. Encoded protein: CSARDRGYG. The entire CDR3 sequence reads CSARDRGYGAFF.